These 14 T cell receptor beta chains share one sample of origin, sequenced in a study of human CD8 memory T cell subsets. Libraries for TCR beta were constructed using UMI-labeled 5' RACE. Using the 5' RACE reads, TCRdb records one entry per CDR3 protein without DNA. The sample is made up of about 5,400 distinct CDR3 sequences, and the top ten hold more than 35% of it. Sequenced sample: CD8+ effector memory T cells (TEM) sorted from PBMCs. Subset here: effector memory CD8 T cells, CCR7- CD45RO+ CD95+. These receptors all come from a human donor in good health.

V and J are TRBV7-7 and TRBJ2-1; TCRdb proposes TRBD2, but this gene call is untestable without DNA. Per the germline V gene, CDR1 is SSHAT and CDR2 is FNYEAQ (reference sequence). The CDR3 is 17 amino acids. The CDR3: CASSPRLAGSSYNEQFF.

This chain joins TRBV27 and TRBJ2-7. Germline V gene lookup returns CDR1 MNHEY and CDR2 SMNVEV (reference sequence). The CDR3 length is 14 residues. The CDR3 protein is CASSPDGDRLEQYF.

The chain couples TRBV18 to TRBJ2-1. Per germline, CDR1 KGHSH and CDR2 LQKENI. The CDR3 loop spans 17 amino acids. This CDR3 reads CASSPLEGSSFFNEQFF. Looking up the rest from reference TRBV18 and TRBJ2-1 gives the full variable domain: NAGVMQNPRHLVRRRGQEARLRCSPMKGHSHVYWYRQLPEEGLKFMVYLQKENIIDESGMPKERFSAEFPKEGPSILRIQQVVRGDSAAYFCASSPLEGSSFFNEQFFGPGTRLTVL.

This rearrangement joins TRBV27 to TRBJ2-1. In germline, CDR1 is MNHEY, CDR2 SMNVEV (reference sequence). The CDR3 extends over 11 amino acids. The CDR3 protein is CASSFSHEQFF.

The J gene is TRBJ2-5, the V gene TRBV7-9; the TCRdb call, TRBD1, lacks DNA for checking. The germline gives CDR1 SEHNR, CDR2 FQNEAQ (reference sequence). The CDR3 has 15 residues. The CDR3 spells CASSDRDRVEETQYF.

CDR3: CASSSHNRLTGYQETQYF. J is TRBJ2-5 and V is TRBV7-9; checking the TCRdb D call of TRBD1 is not possible without DNA. The CDR3 has 18 residues. Germline V gives CDR1 SEHNR, CDR2 FQNEAQ (reference sequence).

The chain has TRBV12-3 or TRBV12-4 and TRBJ1-1; TCRdb picks TRBD1, but there is no DNA to check that call. The CDR3 consists of 14 residues. CDR3 in amino acids: CASSRTSSNTEAFF.

The rearrangement joins TRBV25-1 to TRBJ1-2. This CDR3 has 12 amino acids. From germline, CDR1 is MGHDK and CDR2 SYGVNS. The CDR3 region is CASQDGNYGYTF.

CDR3 amino acids: CASSSITGGEAFF. V is TRBV6-5 and J is TRBJ1-1; the TRBD1 assignment by TCRdb is unverifiable without DNA. The CDR3 loop spans 13 amino acids. The germline CDR1 and CDR2 sequences are MNHEY and SVGAGI.

This CDR3 is CASSLFPGPYEQYF. The chain has TRBV7-6 and TRBJ2-7. In germline, CDR1 is SGHVS, CDR2 FNYEAQ. The CDR3 runs to 14 residues.

V usage is TRBV5-5 and J usage is TRBJ1-2. There are 15 residues in the CDR3. Germline V CDR1 and CDR2: SGHKS, YYEKEE (reference sequence). CDR3 in amino acids: CASSPFDDALYGYTF.

Judged by frequency, this clonotype is medium-sized. The chain has TRBV21-1 and TRBJ1-5; TCRdb's assignment of TRBD1 cannot be checked, as there is no DNA. TRBV21-1 counts as a pseudogene. The length of the CDR3 is 18 residues. The CDR3 protein is CASSKGQDDISSNQPQHF.

The chain joins TRBV29-1 to TRBJ2-1; TCRdb gives TRBD1 as the D gene, but with no DNA this cannot be confirmed. This CDR3 is 12 amino acids long. Per the germline V gene, CDR1 is SQVTM and CDR2 is ANQGSEA. The CDR3 spells CSVDRGKNEQFF.

This clonotype registers medium-sized by frequency. This chain joins TRBV7-9 and TRBJ1-1. Looked up from germline, CDR1 is SEHNR and CDR2 is FQNEAQ (reference sequence). The CDR3 has 14 amino acids. CDR3 loop: CASSLARGKTEAFF.